This section outlines one T cell receptor (beta chain) sequence together with its context. The data were obtained in a study of shared clonotypes between healthy human individuals. V was clipped by 4 bases and J by 3 bases, with 17 bases between them. The CDR3 covers 16 residues. Germline V gives CDR1 MNHNS, CDR2 SASEGT. TCRdb's copy holds only in-frame clones and misses some; the assay was immunoSEQ multiplex PCR. This sample has approximately 2.5 million clones, with 93% found just once. The clonotype comes from a man aged 18 to 29 in good health. Some clones in this sample may be carry-over from other donors' samples. The V and J genes are TRBV6-1 and TRBJ2-3, with D perhaps matching TRBD2 (6 bases). The source material was naive CD4+ T cells from PBMCs. Subset of the sample: CD45RA+ positively selected. This CDR3 is CASSGTRRVGTDTQYF. The CDR3 bases are TGTGCCAGCAGTGGTACCCGGAGGGTGGGGACAGATACGCAGTATTTT.